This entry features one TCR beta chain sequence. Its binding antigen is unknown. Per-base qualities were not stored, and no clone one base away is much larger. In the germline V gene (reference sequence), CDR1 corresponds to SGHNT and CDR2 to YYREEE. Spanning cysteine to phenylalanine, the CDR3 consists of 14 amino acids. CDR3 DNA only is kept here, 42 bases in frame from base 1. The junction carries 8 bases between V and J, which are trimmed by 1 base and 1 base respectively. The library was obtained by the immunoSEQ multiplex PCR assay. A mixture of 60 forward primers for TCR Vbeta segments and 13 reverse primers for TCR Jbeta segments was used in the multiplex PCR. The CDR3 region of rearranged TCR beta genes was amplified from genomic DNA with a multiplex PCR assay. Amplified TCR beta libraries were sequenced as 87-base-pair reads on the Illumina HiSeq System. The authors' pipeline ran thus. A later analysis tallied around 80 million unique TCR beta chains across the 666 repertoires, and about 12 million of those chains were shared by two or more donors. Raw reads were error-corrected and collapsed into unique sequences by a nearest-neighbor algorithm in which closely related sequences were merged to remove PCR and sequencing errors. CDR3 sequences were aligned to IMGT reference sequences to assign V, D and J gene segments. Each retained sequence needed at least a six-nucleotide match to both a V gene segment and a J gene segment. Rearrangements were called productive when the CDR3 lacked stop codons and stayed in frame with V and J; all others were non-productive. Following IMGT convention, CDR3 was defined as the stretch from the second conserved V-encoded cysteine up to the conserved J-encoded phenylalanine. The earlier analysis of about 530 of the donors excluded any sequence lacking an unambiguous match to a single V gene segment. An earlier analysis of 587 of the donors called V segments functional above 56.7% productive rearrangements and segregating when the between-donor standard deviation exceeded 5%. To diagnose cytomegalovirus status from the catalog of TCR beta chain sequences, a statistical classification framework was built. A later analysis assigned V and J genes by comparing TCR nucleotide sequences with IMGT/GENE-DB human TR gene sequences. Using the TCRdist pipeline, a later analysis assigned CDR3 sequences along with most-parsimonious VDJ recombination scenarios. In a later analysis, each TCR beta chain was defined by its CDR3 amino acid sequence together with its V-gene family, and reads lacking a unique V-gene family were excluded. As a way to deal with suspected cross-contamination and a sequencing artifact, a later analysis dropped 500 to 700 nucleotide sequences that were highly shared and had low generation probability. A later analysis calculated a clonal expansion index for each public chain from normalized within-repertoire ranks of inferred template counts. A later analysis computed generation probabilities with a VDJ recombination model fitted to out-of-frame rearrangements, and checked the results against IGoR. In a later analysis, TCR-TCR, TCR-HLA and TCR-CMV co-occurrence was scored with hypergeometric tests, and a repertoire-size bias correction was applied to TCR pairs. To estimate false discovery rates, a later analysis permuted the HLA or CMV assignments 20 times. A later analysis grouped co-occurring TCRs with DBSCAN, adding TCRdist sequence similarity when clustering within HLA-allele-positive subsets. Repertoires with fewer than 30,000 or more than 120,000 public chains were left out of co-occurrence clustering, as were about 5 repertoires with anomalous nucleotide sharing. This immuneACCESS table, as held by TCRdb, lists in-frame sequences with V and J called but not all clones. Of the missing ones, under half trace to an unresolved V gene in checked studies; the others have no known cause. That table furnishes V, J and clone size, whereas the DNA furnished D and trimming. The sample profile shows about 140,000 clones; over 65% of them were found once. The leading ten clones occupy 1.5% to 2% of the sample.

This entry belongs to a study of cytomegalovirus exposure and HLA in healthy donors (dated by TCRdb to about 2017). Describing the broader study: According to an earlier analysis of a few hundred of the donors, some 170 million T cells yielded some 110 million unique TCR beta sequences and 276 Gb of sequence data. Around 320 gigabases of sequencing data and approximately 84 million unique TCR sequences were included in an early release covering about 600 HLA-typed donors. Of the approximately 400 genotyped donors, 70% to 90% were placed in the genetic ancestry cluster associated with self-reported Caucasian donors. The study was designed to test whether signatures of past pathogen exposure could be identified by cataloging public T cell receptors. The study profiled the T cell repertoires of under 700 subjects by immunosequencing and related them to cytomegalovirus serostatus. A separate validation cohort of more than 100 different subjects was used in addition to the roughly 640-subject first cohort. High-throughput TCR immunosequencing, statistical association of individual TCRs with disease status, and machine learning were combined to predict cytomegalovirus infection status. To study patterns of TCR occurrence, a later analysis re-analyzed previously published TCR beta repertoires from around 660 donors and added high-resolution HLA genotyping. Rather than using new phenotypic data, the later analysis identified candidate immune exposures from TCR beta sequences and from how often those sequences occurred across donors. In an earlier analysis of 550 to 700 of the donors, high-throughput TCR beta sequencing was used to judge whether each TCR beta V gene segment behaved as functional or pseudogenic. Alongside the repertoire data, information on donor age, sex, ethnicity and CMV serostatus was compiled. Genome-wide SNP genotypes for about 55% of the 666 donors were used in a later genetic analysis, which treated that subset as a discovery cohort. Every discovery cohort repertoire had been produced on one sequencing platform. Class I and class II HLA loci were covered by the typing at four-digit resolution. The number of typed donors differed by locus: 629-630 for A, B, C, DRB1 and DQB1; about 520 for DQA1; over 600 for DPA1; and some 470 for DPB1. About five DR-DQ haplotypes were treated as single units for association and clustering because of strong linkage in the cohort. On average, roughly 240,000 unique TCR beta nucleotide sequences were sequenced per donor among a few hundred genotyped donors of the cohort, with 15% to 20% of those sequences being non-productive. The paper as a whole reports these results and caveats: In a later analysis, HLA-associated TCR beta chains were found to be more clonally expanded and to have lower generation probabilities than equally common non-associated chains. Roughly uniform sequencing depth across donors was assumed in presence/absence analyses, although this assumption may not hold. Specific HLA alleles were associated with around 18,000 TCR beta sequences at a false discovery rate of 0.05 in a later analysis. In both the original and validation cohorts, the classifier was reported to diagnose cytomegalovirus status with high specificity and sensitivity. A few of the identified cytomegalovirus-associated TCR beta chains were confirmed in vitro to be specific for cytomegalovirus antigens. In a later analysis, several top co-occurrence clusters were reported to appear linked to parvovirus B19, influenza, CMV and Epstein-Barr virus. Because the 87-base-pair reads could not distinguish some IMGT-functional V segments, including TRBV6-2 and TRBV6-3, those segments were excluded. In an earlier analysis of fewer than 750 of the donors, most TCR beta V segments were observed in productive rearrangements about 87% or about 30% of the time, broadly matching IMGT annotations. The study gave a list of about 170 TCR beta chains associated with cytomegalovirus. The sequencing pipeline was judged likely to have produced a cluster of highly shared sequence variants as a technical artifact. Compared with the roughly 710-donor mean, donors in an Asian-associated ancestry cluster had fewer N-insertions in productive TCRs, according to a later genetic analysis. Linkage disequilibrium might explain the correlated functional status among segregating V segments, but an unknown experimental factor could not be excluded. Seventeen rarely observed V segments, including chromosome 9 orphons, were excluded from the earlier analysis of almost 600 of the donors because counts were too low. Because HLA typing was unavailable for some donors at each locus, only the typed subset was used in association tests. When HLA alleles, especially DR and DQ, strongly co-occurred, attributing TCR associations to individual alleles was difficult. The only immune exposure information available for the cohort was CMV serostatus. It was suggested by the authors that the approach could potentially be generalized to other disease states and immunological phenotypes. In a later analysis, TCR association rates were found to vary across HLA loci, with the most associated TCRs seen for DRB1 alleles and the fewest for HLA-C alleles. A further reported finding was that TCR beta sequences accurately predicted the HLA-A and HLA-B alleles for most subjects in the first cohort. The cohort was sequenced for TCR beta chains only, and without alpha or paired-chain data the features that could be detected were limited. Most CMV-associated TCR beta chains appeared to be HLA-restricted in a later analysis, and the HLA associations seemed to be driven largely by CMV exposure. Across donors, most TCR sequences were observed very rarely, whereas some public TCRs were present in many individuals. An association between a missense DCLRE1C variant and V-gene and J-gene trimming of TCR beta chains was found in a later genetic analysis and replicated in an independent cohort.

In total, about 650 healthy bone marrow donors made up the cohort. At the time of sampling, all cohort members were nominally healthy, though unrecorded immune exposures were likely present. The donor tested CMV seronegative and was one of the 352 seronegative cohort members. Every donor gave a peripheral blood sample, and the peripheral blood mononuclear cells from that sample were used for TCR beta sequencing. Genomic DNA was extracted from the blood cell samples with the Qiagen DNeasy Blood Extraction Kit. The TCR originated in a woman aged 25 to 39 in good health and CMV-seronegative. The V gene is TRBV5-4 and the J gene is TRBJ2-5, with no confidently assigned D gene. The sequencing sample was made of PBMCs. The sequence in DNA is TGTGCCAGCAGCTTGCTTAACAGCCAAGAGACCCAGTACTTC. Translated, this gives CASSLLNSQETQYF.